This note documents a single TCR beta chain sequence. No antigen is known for it. The data derive from a study of response to subunit inactivated influenza vaccine. MiXCR was run by TCRdb on the RT-PCR reads, yielding one entry per CDR3 protein. This repertoire shows about half a million distinct CDR3 sequences, less than 8% found once; its top ten account for around 13%. Trimming removed 2 bases at V and 0 bases at J, with 12 bases between. Germline V gives CDR1 DFQATT, CDR2 SNEGSKA (reference sequence). This CDR3 is 15 amino acids long. Points from the study as a whole: New T cells are recruited in small numbers by each seasonal influenza vaccination, according to the authors' suggestion.

The sequence was obtained from a man aged 45 to 70 who received an inactivated influenza vaccine. This sample comprised PBMCs from blood, obtained around 2 years after vaccination. V usage is TRBV20-1 and J usage is TRBJ2-3; D may be TRBD1 (5 bases). Written as DNA, the CDR3 is TGCAGTGCTAGAAGGACACTCCTTAGCACAGATACGCAGTATTTT. This translates into CSARRTLLSTDTQYF.